This TCR beta chain was captured in a study of T-cell memory formation after mild COVID-19. The table lists this clonotype with a few counts. J lost 10 bases, V lost 0 bases, and 4 bases had no gene match. This CDR3 has 14 residues. Germline V gene data show CDR1 as SGHTA and CDR2 as FQGNSA. Each CDR3 protein gets one entry after TCRdb re-called the 5' RACE reads with MiXCR. The sample yields 350,000 to 500,000 distinct CDR3 sequences, about a quarter seen once. This sequence originates from an adult woman who had mild COVID-19 (a few samples of this study predate the infection). Cell type and time point are not known. The chain joins TRBV7-2 to TRBJ2-1, with 9 bases identical to TRBD2. The material sequenced was PBMCs or a T cell subset sorted from them (not recorded which). The CDR3 sequence: CASSLATSGREQFF. The CDR3 DNA follows: TGTGCCAGCAGCTTAGCGACTAGCGGACGGGAGCAGTTCTTC.